What follows describes a single T cell receptor (beta chain). Assay used: immunoSEQ multiplex PCR; TCRdb lists only in-frame clones, some missing. The sample carries tens of thousands of clones, roughly 86% recorded once. These data originate in a study of OX40 agonist ivuxolimab in advanced cancers. Study overall: Partial responses were seen in three patients, one with hepatocellular carcinoma and two with cutaneous melanoma.

The V end was cut by 6 bases, the J end by 4 bases, with 8 bases between. There are 12 residues in the CDR3. Germline CDR1 MNHEY, CDR2 SMNVEV (reference sequence). The rearrangement joins TRBV27 to TRBJ2-3; D is undetermined. The input for sequencing was CD4+ or CD8+ T cells sorted from blood, taken in a trial of the OX40 agonist ivuxolimab. This TCR was sampled from an adult with an advanced solid tumor such as melanoma, head and neck, liver or kidney cancer. CDR3 nucleotides: TGTGCCAGCAGCGCACGGGCAGATACGCAGTATTTT. The encoded protein is CASSARADTQYF.